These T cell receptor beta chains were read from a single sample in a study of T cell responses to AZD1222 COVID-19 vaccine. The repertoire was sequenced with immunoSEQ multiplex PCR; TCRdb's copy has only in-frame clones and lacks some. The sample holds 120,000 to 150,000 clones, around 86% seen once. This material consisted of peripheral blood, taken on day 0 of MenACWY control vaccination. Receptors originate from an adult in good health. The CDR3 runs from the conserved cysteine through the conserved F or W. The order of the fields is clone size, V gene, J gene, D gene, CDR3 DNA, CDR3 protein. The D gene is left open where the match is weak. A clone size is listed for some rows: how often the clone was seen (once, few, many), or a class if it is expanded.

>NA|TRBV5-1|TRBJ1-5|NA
TGCGCCAGCAGCTTGGCGGGAGGGACTCAGCCCCAGCATTTT
CASSLAGGTQPQHF
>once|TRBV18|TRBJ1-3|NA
TGTGCCAGCCATCCTTTAGCGGGGGCCTCTGGAAACACCATATATTTT
CASHPLAGASGNTIYF
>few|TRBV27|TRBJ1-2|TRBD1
TGTGCCAGCAGGACAGGGGAGGGTGGCTACACCTTC
CASRTGEGGYTF
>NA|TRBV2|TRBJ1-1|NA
TGTGCCAGCAGTCTGCAGGGGCGTGTGAACACTGAAGCTTTCTTT
CASSLQGRVNTEAFF
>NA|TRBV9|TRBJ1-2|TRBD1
TGTGCCAGCAGCCCCCAAGACGGACAGGGGATCTATGGCTACACCTTC
CASSPQDGQGIYGYTF
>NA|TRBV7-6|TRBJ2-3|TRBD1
TGTGCCAGCAGCTTCTGGACAGGAGGATACACAGATACGCAGTATTTT
CASSFWTGGYTDTQYF
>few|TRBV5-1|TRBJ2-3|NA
TGCGCCAGCAGCTTATCGGCCGACAGTCGCTTGGCAGATACGCAGTATTTT
CASSLSADSRLADTQYF
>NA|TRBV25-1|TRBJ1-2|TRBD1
TGTGCCAGCAGTTGGACAGGGAGTAGCCTAGGCTACACCTTC
CASSWTGSSLGYTF
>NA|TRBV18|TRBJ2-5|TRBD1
TGTGCCAGCTCACCCTCTCGACAGGGCCTACAAGAGACCCAGTACTTC
CASSPSRQGLQETQYF
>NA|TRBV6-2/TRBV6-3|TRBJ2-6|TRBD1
TGTGCCAGCAGTTGGACAGGGGGCTCTGGGGCCAACGTCCTGACTTTC
CASSWTGGSGANVLTF
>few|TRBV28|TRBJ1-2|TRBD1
TGTGCCAGCAGTTCCGTGGTCGGGACAGGGAAATCTAACTATGGCTACACCTTC
CASSSVVGTGKSNYGYTF
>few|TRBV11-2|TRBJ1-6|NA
TGTGCCAGCAGCGCCAGCTACTCGGATTCACCCCTCCACTTT
CASSASYSDSPLHF
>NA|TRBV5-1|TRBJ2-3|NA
TGCGCCAGCAGCTTGGCCCCGGCGAGCTATAGCACAGATACGCAGTATTTT
CASSLAPASYSTDTQYF
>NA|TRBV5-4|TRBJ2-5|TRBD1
TGTGCCAGCAGCTTAGGGACAGGGGGGAAGACCCAGTACTTC
CASSLGTGGKTQYF
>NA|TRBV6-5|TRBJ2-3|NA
TGTGCCAGCAGCGCCCTCCTGGCAGATACGCAGTATTTT
CASSALLADTQYF
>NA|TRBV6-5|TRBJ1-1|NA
TGTGCCAGCACCCCCCGGACGGTGAACGCTGAAGCTTTCTTT
CASTPRTVNAEAFF
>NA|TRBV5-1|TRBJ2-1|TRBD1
TGCGCCAGCAGCCAGGGACAGGAAAGAAATGAGCAGTTCTTC
CASSQGQERNEQFF
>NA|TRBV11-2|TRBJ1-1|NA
TGTGCCAGCAGCTTAGACCCGGGGAGGGCAAGTGGGAACACTGAAGCTTTCTTT
CASSLDPGRASGNTEAFF
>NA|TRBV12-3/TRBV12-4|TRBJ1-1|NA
TGTGCCAGCACCTACAGGGAGAACACTGAAGCTTTCTTT
CASTYRENTEAFF
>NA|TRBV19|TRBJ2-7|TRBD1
TGTGCCAGTAGTGCCCCGGACAGGGGCGAGCAGTACTTC
CASSAPDRGEQYF
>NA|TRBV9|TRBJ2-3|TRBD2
TGTGCCAGCTCAGCGGGGGGGGCCACAGATACGCAGTATTTT
CASSAGGATDTQYF
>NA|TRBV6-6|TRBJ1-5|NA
TGTGCCAGCAGTTACTCTACGGGCAATCAGCCCCAGCATTTT
CASSYSTGNQPQHF
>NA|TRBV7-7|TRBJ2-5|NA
TGTGCCAGCAGCTCTGGGGAGACCCAGTACTTC
CASSSGETQYF
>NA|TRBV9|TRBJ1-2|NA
TGTGCCAGCAGCGTAGACTGGCGGTCCGGTGGCTACACCTTC
CASSVDWRSGGYTF
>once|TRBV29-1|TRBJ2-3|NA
TGCAGCGCCTCAAGGGGGAACGGCAGAATGGGGGATACGCAGTATTTT
CSASRGNGRMGDTQYF
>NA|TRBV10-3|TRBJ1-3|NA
TGTGCCATCAGTGAGTCTGCAGGGGGAAACACCATATATTTT
CAISESAGGNTIYF
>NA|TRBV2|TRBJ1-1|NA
TGTGCCAGCAAATCAGGGGCGAACACTGAAGCTTTCTTT
CASKSGANTEAFF
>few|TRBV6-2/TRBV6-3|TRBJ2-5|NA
TGTGCCAGCAGTTACCCTATGACCCTGGGGGGAGAGACCCAGTACTTC
CASSYPMTLGGETQYF
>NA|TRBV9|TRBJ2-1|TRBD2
TGTGCCAGCAGCGTAGTGGGGGGGTCCGGGCCAGATGAGCAGTTCTTC
CASSVVGGSGPDEQFF
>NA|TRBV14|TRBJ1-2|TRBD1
TGTGCCAGCAGCCTGGACAGGGGGGTAGGGGTAACTAACTATGGCTACACCTTC
CASSLDRGVGVTNYGYTF
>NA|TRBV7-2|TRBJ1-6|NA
TGTGCCAGCGCCCGGGGGGGCTCTTCACCCCTCCACTTT
CASARGGSSPLHF
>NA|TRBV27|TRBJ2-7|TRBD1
TGTGCCAGCAGTGCCCGACAGGGAAGCGGCTACGAGCAGTACTTC
CASSARQGSGYEQYF
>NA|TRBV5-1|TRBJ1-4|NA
TGCGCCAGCAGCTCGGATGCAACTAATGAAAAACTGTTTTTT
CASSSDATNEKLFF